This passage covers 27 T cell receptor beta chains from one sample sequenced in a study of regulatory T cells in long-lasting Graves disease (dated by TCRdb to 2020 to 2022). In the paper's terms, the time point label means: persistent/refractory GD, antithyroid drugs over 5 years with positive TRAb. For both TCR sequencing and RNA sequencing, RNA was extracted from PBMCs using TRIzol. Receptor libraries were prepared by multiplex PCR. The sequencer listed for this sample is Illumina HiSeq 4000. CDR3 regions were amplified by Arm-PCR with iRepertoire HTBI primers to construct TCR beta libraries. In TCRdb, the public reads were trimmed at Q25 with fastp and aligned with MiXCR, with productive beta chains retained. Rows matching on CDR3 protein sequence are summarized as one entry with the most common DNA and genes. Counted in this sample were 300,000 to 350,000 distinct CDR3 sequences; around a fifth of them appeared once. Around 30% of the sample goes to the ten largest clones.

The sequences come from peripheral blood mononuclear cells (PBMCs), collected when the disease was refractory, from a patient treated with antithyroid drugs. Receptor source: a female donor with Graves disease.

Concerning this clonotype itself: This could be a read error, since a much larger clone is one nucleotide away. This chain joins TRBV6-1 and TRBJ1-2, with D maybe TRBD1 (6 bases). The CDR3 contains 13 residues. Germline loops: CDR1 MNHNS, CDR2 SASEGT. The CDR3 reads CASSEQGNYDYTF. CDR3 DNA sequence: TGTGCCAGCAGTGAACAGGGGAACTATGACTACACCTTC.

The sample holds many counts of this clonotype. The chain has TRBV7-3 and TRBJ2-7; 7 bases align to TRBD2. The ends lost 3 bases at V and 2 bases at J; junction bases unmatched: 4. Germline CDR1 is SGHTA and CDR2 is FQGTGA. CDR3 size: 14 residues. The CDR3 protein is CASSLQAGAYEQYF. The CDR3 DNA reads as TGTGCCAGCAGCTTGCAGGCGGGGGCCTACGAGCAGTACTTC.

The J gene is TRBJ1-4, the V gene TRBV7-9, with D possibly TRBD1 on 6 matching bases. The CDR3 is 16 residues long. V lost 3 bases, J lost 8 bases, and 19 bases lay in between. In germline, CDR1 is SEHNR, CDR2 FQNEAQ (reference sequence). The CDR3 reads CASSLSMDSQGEKLFF. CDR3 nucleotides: TGTGCCAGCAGCTTGTCCATGGACAGTCAAGGGGAAAAACTGTTTTTT.

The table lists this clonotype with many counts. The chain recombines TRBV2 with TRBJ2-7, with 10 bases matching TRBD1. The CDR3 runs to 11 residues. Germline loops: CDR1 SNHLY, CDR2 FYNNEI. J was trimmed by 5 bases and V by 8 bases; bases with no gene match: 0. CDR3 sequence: CASGTGDEQYF. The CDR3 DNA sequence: TGTGCCAGCGGGACAGGGGACGAGCAGTACTTC.

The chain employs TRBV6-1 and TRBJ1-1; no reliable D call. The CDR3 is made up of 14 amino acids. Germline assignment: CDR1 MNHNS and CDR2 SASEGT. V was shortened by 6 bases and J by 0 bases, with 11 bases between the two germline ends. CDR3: CASSKIYVNTEAFF. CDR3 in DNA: TGTGCCAGCAGCAAGATATATGTGAACACTGAAGCTTTCTTT.

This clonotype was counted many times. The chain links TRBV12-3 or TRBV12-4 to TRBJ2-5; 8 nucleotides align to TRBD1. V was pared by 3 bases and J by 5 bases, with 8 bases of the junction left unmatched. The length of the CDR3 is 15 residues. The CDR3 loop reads CASSLRSGGRETQYF. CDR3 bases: TGTGCCAGCAGTTTGAGGTCAGGGGGCCGTGAGACCCAGTACTTC.

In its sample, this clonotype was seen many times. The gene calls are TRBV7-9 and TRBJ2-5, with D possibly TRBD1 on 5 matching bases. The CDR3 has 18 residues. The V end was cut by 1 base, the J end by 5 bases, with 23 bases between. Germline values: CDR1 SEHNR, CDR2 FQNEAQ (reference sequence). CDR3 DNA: TGTGCCAGCAGCTTAGGTTGGAGTGGGCAGGGCCCAGAGGAGACCCAGTACTTC. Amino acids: CASSLGWSGQGPEETQYF.

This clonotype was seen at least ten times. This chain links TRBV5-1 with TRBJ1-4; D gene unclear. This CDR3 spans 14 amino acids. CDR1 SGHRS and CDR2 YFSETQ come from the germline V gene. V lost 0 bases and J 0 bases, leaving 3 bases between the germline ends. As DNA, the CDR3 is TGCGCCAGCAGCTTGGATACAACTAATGAAAAACTGTTTTTT. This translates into CASSLDTTNEKLFF.

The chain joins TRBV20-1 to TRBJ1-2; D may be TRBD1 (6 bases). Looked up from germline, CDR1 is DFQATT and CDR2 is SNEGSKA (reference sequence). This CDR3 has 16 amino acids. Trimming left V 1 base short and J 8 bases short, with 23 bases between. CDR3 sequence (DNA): TGCAGTGCTAGAGCTCCTAGACAGGCTCACCTGGGAGGCTACACCTTC. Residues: CSARAPRQAHLGGYTF.

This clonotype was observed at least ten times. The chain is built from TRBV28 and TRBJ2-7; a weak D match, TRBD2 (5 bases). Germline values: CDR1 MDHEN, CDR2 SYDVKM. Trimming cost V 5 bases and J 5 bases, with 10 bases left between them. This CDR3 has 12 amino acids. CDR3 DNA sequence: TGTGCCAGCAGTGGGAGACTCGACGAGCAGTACTTC. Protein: CASSGRLDEQYF.

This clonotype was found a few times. The CDR3 DNA reads as TGTGCCAGCAGCTTAGCACGGACAGGGGGACAAGAGACCCAGTACTTC. Amino acid sequence: CASSLARTGGQETQYF. The chain combines TRBV7-8 with TRBJ2-5; 10 bases fit TRBD1. Germline loops: CDR1 SGHVS, CDR2 FQNEAQ. This CDR3 contains 16 residues. Losses at the gene ends were 0 bases for V and 2 bases for J; bases not matched to a gene: 3.

CDR3 sequence reads: CALQGARTEAFF. CDR3 in DNA: TGTGCCTTACAGGGGGCGCGGACTGAAGCTTTCTTT. The chain joins TRBV30 to TRBJ1-1; 9 bases fit TRBD1. The CDR3 contains 12 residues. Germline CDR1 and CDR2: GTSNPN and SVGIG (reference sequence). The V and J ends lost 7 bases and 5 bases, in that order; junction bases with no gene match: 5. Together with reference TRBV30 and TRBJ1-1, the CDR3 gives the full variable domain: SQTIHQWPATLVQPVGSPLSLECTVEGTSNPNLYWYRQAAGRGLQLLFYSVGIGQISSEVPQNLSASRPQDRQFILSSKKLLLSDSGFYLCALQGARTEAFFGQGTRLTVV.

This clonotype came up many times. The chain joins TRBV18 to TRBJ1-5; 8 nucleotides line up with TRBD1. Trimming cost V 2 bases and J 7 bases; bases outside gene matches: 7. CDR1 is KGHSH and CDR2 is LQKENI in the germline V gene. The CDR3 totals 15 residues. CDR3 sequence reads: CASSPSGDRGQPQHF. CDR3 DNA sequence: TGTGCCAGCTCACCAAGTGGTGACAGGGGACAGCCCCAGCATTTT.

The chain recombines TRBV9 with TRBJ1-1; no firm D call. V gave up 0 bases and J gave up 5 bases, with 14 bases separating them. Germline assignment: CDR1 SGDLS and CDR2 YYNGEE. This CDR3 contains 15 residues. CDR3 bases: TGTGCCAGCAGCGTAGATTCGTGGGGAGGGACTGAAGCTTTCTTT. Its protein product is CASSVDSWGGTEAFF.

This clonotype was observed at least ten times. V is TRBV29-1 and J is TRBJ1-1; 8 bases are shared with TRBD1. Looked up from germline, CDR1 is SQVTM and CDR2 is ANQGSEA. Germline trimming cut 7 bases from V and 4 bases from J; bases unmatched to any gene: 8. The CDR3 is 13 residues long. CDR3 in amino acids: CSGYRGLSTEAFF. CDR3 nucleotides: TGCAGCGGGTACAGGGGGTTGAGCACTGAAGCTTTCTTT.

The CDR3 DNA follows: TGTGCCAGCAGCTCTGGACGGGGCCAGATAGAGACCCAGTACTTC. This encodes CASSSGRGQIETQYF. The chain carries TRBV7-9 and TRBJ2-5, with D perhaps being TRBD1 or TRBD2 (5 bases each). Germline V gene data show CDR1 as SEHNR and CDR2 as FQNEAQ (reference sequence). The CDR3 loop spans 15 amino acids. V was pared by 4 bases and J by 4 bases, with 16 bases between.

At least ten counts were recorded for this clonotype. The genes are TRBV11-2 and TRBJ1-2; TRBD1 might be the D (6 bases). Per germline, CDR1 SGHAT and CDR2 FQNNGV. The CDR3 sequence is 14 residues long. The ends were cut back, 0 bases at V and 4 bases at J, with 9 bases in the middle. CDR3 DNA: TGTGCCAGCAGCTTAGAGGACAGCCTCTATGGCTACACCTTC. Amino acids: CASSLEDSLYGYTF.

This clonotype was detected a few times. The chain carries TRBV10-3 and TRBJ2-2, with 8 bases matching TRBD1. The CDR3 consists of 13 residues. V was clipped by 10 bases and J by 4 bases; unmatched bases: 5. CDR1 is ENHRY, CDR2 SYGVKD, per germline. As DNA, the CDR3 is TGTGCCACCATGGACAGGGCCACCGGGGAGCTGTTTTTT. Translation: CATMDRATGELFF.

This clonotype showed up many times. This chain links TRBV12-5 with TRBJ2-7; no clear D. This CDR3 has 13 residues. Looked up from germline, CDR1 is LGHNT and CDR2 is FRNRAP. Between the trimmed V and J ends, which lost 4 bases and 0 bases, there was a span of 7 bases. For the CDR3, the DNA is TGTGCTAGTGGTTACTCCGGCTCCTACGAGCAGTACTTC. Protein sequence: CASGYSGSYEQYF.

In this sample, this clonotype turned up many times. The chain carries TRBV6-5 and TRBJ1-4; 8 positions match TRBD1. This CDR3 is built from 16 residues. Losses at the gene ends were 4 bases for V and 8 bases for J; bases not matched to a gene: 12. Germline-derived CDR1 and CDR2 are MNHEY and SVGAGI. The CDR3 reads CASSSYGRQGTEKLFF. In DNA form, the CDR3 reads TGTGCCAGCAGTTCTTACGGGAGACAGGGGACCGAAAAACTGTTTTTT.

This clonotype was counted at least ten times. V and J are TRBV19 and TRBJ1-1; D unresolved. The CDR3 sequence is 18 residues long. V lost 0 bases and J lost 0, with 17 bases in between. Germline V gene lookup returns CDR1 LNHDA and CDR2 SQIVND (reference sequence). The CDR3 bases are TGTGCCAGTAGTATAGATCCTCGGGCCTTAGACATGAACACTGAAGCTTTCTTT. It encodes CASSIDPRALDMNTEAFF.

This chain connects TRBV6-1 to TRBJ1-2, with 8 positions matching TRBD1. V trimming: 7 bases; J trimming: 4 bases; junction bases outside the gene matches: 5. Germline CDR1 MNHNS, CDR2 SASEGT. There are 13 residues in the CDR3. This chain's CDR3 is CASTLTGAYGYTF. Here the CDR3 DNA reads TGTGCCAGCACCCTGACAGGGGCCTATGGCTACACCTTC.

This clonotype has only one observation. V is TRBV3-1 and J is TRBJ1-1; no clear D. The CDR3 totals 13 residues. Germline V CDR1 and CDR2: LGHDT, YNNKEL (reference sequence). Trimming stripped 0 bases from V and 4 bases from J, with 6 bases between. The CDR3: CASSQDVSTEAFF. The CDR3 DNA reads TGTGCCAGCAGCCAAGATGTCAGCACTGAAGCTTTCTTT.

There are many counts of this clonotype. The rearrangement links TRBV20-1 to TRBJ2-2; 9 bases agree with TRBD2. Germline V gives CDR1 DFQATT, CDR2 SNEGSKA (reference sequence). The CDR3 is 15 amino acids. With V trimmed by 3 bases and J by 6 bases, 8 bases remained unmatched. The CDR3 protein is CSASWVAGVAGELFF. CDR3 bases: TGCAGTGCTAGTTGGGTAGCGGGAGTGGCCGGGGAGCTGTTTTTT.

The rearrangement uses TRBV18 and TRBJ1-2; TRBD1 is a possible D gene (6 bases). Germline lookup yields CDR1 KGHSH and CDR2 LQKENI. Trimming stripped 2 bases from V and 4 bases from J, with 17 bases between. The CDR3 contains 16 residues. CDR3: CASSPAGEVPPYGYTF. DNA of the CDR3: TGTGCCAGCTCACCAGCAGGGGAGGTCCCGCCCTATGGCTACACCTTC.

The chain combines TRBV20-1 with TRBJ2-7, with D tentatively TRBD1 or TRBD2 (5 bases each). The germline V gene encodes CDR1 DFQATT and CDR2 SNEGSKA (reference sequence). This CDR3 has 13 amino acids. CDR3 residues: CSLTGLRGYEQYF. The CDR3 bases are TGCAGCCTTACGGGGCTTCGCGGCTACGAGCAGTACTTC.

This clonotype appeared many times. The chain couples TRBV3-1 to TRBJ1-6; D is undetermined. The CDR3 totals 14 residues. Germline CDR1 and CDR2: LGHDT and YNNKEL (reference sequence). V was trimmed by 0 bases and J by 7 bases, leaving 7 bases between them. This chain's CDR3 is CASSQEIGNSPLHF. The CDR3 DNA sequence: TGTGCCAGCAGCCAAGAAATAGGAAATTCACCCCTCCACTTT.